This TCR beta chain was found in a study of T-cell reconstitution after alpha-beta-depleted transplantation in children. Regarding this clonotype: As yet, its antigen is unknown.

There are 16 residues in the CDR3. Trimming cost V 6 bases and J 0 bases; bases outside gene matches: 10. Germline V CDR1 and CDR2: SSHAT, FNYEAQ (reference sequence). Study results and caveats: One year post-transplant, T-cell counts and diversity were largely derived from T cells produced anew. There were reportedly several hundred expanded graft clones from which alpha-beta T cells came about two months after transplant.

The authors prepared the TCRbeta library with unique molecular identifiers. From the PCR reads, TCRdb called clonotypes with MiXCR, one entry per CDR3 protein. This sample carries some 440,000 distinct CDR3 sequences, about 17% of them seen once, and the ten largest clones take approximately 28%. The rearrangement links TRBV7-7 to TRBJ2-7, with TRBD1 matching 8 bases. The receptor was derived from a boy under two years old who had a stem cell transplant for Wiskott-Aldrich syndrome, so the T cells may come from the graft donor. This material consisted of PBMCs, mostly from graft donor cells, taken 360 days after TCRalphabeta/CD19-depleted stem cell transplant. Here the CDR3 DNA reads TGTGCCAGCAGATTCCGACAGGGGACCCTCTCCTACGAGCAGTACTTC. This encodes CASRFRQGTLSYEQYF.